Below are 20 T cell receptor beta chains sequenced from a single sample in a study of blood T cells in healthy people across ages. With a J-beta primer mix and a sample-barcoded 5' primer, a second PCR ran about 6 to 11 cycles. TCRdb reprocessed the 5' RACE reads with MiXCR, giving one entry per CDR3 protein. The sample has under 2,000,000 distinct CDR3 sequences; about 50% are singletons. Sequenced material: blood. All receptors come from a woman aged 40-49 years in good health.

The V and J genes are TRBV7-2 and TRBJ2-3; D uncertain. V was clipped by 3 bases and J by 13 bases, with 11 bases between them. The CDR3 length is 11 residues. Germline CDR1 and CDR2: SGHTA and FQGNSA. The CDR3 is CASSFSTPEYF. For the CDR3, the DNA is TGTGCCAGCAGCTTCTCTACGCCTGAGTATTTT.

This rearrangement joins TRBV7-3 to TRBJ1-4, with no clear D. CDR1 is SGHTA, CDR2 FQGTGA, per germline. The CDR3 is made up of 16 amino acids. The germline V and J ends were trimmed by 5 bases and 0 bases, with 13 bases remaining between them. The CDR3 DNA follows: TGTGCCAGCAGCCCCCCGGGGAGCGCAACTAATGAAAAACTGTTTTTT. Protein: CASSPPGSATNEKLFF.

This clonotype showed up just a few times. This sequence joins TRBV5-1 and TRBJ1-2, with 8 bases that match TRBD1. J gave up 4 bases and V 0 bases, and 5 bases lay outside the gene matches. CDR3 length: 15 amino acids. The germline V gene has CDR1 SGHRS and CDR2 YFSETQ. Here the CDR3 reads CASSLDQGASYGYTF. The CDR3 nucleotides read TGCGCCAGCAGCTTGGACCAGGGGGCCAGCTATGGCTACACCTTC.

The chain combines TRBV6-1 with TRBJ2-5; 7 positions agree with TRBD1. The closer fit of TRBJ2-7 to the DNA end suggests the J call may be wrong. The CDR3 length is 15 residues. Germline V gene sequence: CDR1 MNHNS, CDR2 SASEGT. The CDR3 here is CASRRDSARGYEQYF. CDR3 DNA: TGTGCCAGCAGGAGGGACAGCGCCCGGGGCTACGAGCAGTACTTC.

The V and J genes are TRBV20-1 and TRBJ2-2; D is unresolved. Per germline, CDR1 DFQATT and CDR2 SNEGSKA (reference sequence). The V and J ends lost 3 bases and 1 base respectively, with 6 bases between them. The CDR3 extends over 13 amino acids. CDR3 amino acids: CSASYGNTGELFF. The DNA of the CDR3 is TGCAGTGCTAGTTATGGGAACACCGGGGAGCTGTTTTTT.

This chain links TRBV28 with TRBJ1-2, with TRBD1 matching over 8 bases. After removal of 6 bases from V and 4 bases from J, the junction contained 7 bases not matched to a gene. The CDR3 is 14 residues long. CDR1 MDHEN and CDR2 SYDVKM come from the germline V gene. The CDR3 loop reads CASSLGQVVYGYTF. CDR3 coding DNA: TGTGCCAGCAGCTTGGGACAGGTAGTCTATGGCTACACCTTC.

This chain uses TRBV7-2 with TRBJ2-7, with D perhaps TRBD2 (5 bases). CDR1 and CDR2 from the germline V gene are SGHTA and FQGNSA. CDR3 size: 14 residues. V lost 4 bases to trimming and J lost 8 bases, with 18 bases between them. In DNA form, the CDR3 reads TGTGCCAGCAGCTCAGCCTCGGACTGGATGAAGCAGTACTTC. Encoded protein: CASSSASDWMKQYF.

This clonotype was detected ten times or more. The rearrangement uses TRBV7-2 and TRBJ2-3; the match to TRBD2 covers 9 bases. J gave up 1 base and V 1 base, and 3 bases lay outside the gene matches. This CDR3 has 16 amino acids. The V gene's germline CDR1 is SGHTA and CDR2 FQGNSA. CDR3 sequence reads: CASSLEGGGGTDTQYF. CDR3 DNA sequence: TGTGCCAGCAGCTTAGAAGGCGGGGGGGGCACAGATACGCAGTATTTT. Based on the CDR3 plus reference TRBV7-2 and TRBJ2-3, the full variable domain is GAGVSQSPSNKVTEKGKDVELRCDPISGHTALYWYRQSLGQGLEFLIYFQGNSAPDKSGLPSDRFSAERTGGSVSTLTIQRTQQEDSAVYLCASSLEGGGGTDTQYFGPGTRLTVL.

J is TRBJ2-4 and V is TRBV28; the D is unclear. With the DNA end fitting TRBJ2-5 better, the J assignment may be wrong. The length of the CDR3 is 13 residues. The germline V gene has CDR1 MDHEN and CDR2 SYDVKM. The chain's CDR3 is CASKTGSWETQYF. CDR3 DNA sequence: TGTGCCAGCAAAACGGGCTCGTGGGAGACCCAGTACTTC.

This chain joins TRBV20-1 and TRBJ1-2; D is unresolved. The CDR3 is made up of 13 amino acids. V lost 6 bases, J lost 6 bases, and 17 bases lay in between. Per the germline V gene, CDR1 is DFQATT and CDR2 is SNEGSKA (reference sequence). In nucleotides, the CDR3 is TGCAGTGCCGCGAGGCCGGTCCCTGATGGCTACACCTTC. Its translation: CSAARPVPDGYTF.

CDR3 nucleotide sequence: TGTGCCAGCAGCTCCGAGACAGGGTCTGAAGCTTTCTTT. Encoded protein: CASSSETGSEAFF. The V call is TRBV7-2, the J call TRBJ1-1; 7 bases align to TRBD1. Germline V CDR1 and CDR2: SGHTA, FQGNSA. V was pared by 4 bases and J by 6 bases, with 5 bases of the junction left unmatched. This CDR3 spans 13 amino acids.

This chain links TRBV4-3 with TRBJ2-7; no clear D. With 1 base removed from V and 3 bases from J, the gap between germline ends came to 7 bases. Germline V CDR1 and CDR2: LGHNA, YSLEER. This CDR3 spans 13 amino acids. The CDR3 loop is CASSQGADYEQYF. As DNA, the CDR3 is TGCGCCAGCAGCCAAGGCGCCGACTACGAGCAGTACTTC.

There are a few counts of this clonotype. This chain joins TRBV28 and TRBJ1-2; 8 nucleotides align to TRBD1. The V and J ends lost 7 bases and 3 bases, in that order; junction bases with no gene match: 10. Germline values: CDR1 MDHEN, CDR2 SYDVKM. This CDR3 comprises 15 residues. In nucleotides, the CDR3 is TGTGCCAGCACCTCGAACGGACAGGGAGACTATGGCTACACCTTC. Protein product: CASTSNGQGDYGYTF.

The DNA of the CDR3 is TGCGCCAGCAGCCAAGATGTCAGCAGCAATCAGCCCCAGCATTTT. Residues: CASSQDVSSNQPQHF. The J gene is TRBJ1-5, the V gene TRBV4-3; unclear D gene. Trimming removed 0 bases from V and 1 base from J, with 7 bases in between. The CDR3 runs 15 residues. Germline values: CDR1 LGHNA, CDR2 YSLEER.

This clonotype was picked up a small number of times. The chain links TRBV7-2 to TRBJ2-7; D is ambiguous. This CDR3 region has 15 residues. The V and J ends lost 2 bases and 0 bases respectively, with 11 bases between them. Germline values: CDR1 SGHTA, CDR2 FQGNSA. This CDR3 is CASSLTRKSSYEQYF. The CDR3 coding sequence is TGTGCCAGCAGCTTAACACGGAAGAGCTCCTACGAGCAGTACTTC.

The rearrangement uses TRBV11-2 and TRBJ2-7, with TRBD1 as a possible D gene (6 bases). CDR3 size: 15 residues. V lost 4 bases and J 5 bases, leaving 18 bases between the germline ends. Germline V lookup: CDR1 SGHAT, CDR2 FQNNGV. As DNA, the CDR3 is TGTGCCAGCAGCTCGGTTGGAAAGGGGGTCAACGAGCAGTACTTC. It translates to CASSSVGKGVNEQYF.

The chain combines TRBV20-1 with TRBJ2-4; weak D call: TRBD2 (5 bases). V was cut by 2 bases and J by 13 bases, with 15 bases left in between. CDR3 length: 12 residues. Germline loops: CDR1 DFQATT, CDR2 SNEGSKA (reference sequence). CDR3 bases: TGCAGTGCTAGATCACTAGAAAATGAGCAGTACTTC. This translates into CSARSLENEQYF.

A note on this clonotype: Being one base from a much bigger clone, this may be a read error. CDR3: CASSTRQSNEQYF. CDR3 nucleotide sequence: TGTGCCAGCAGCACCCGACAGTCCAACGAGCAGTACTTC. The chain carries TRBV7-2 and TRBJ2-4; weak D call: TRBD1 (5 bases). The end of the DNA is better explained by TRBJ2-7, so the J call may be wrong. Germline CDR1 and CDR2: SGHTA and FQGNSA. This CDR3 is built from 13 residues.

The chain combines TRBV6-6 with TRBJ2-3; 10 nucleotides align to TRBD2. Germline loops: CDR1 MNHNY, CDR2 SVGAGI (reference sequence). This CDR3 has 17 amino acids. J lost 5 bases, V lost 2 bases, and 10 bases had no gene match. CDR3 sequence (DNA): TGTGCCAGCAGTTACCCTAGCGGGGGCCTCCAGGGAGATACGCAGTATTTT. Translated, it gives CASSYPSGGLQGDTQYF.

This clonotype occurred a few times. The gene calls are TRBV29-1 and TRBJ2-7; D call uncertain. The ends were cut back, 7 bases at V and 1 base at J, with 8 bases in the middle. CDR1 is SQVTM and CDR2 is ANQGSEA in the germline V gene. CDR3 length equals 11 residues. The DNA of the CDR3 is TGCAGCGCCCAGCGATCCTACGAGCAGTACTTC. Amino acid sequence: CSAQRSYEQYF.